The following is a T cell receptor beta chain sequence with its context. These data belong to a study of response to subunit inactivated influenza vaccine. Trimming took off 3 bases at V and 7 bases at J, with 13 bases between the two ends. The length of the CDR3 is 14 residues. Germline V gene data show CDR1 as KGHSH and CDR2 as LQKENI. TCRdb redid the calling of the RT-PCR reads with MiXCR, one entry per CDR3 protein. The sample contains approximately 490,000 distinct CDR3 sequences, approximately 7.7% of which appear only once. The V and J genes are TRBV18 and TRBJ2-1, with D maybe TRBD1 (5 bases). Source: PBMCs from blood, taken roughly 24 months after vaccination. This TCR derives from a man aged 50 to 75 who received an inactivated influenza vaccine. The DNA for the CDR3 is TGTGCCAGCTCACCCCAGGGTACGTGGAATGAGCAGTTCTTC. Encoded protein: CASSPQGTWNEQFF.